This T cell receptor beta chain was retrieved from a study of shared clonotypes between healthy human individuals (dated by TCRdb to 2020 to 2022). In the study overall: The cohort included three men and a couple of women between 18 and 49 years of age. For each donor, three plates each were used for CD4 naive and CD4 memory, two plates were used for CD8 naive, and one plate was used for CD8 memory. To estimate repertoire size and how much clonotype sharing occurs between individuals, the study deeply sequenced the blood TCR repertoires of roughly 5 healthy adults. To increase sequencing depth and limit assay-specific biases, TCR repertoire library preparation and sequencing were carried out by different laboratories using diverse techniques. Per donor, leukapheresis produced somewhere between about 0.8 and 9 billion PBMCs. Beyond this particular receptor, the publication reports: Clonotypes shared by all four sorted-subset donors showed higher generation probabilities than non-shared clonotypes. Sampling was limited to blood, and TCR repertoires in tissue likely differ from TCR repertoires in blood. When four donors were compared, the shared fraction of clonotypes was 5% to 6.5% for naive CD4, 3% to 4% for naive CD8, 2.3% for memory CD4, and roughly 0.4% for memory CD8. Pairwise subsampling indicated that sequencing depth was expected to affect the degree of clonotype sharing among donors. Naive subsets generally had larger estimated clonotype richness than memory subsets. Because the study included a small number of donors, the genetic and exposure-history diversity represented was limited. Rarefaction of sorted-subset datasets indicated incomplete sequencing despite the large sequencing depth.

The V end loses 1 base and the J end loses 4 bases, and a stretch of 8 bases separates them. Taken from the germline V gene, the CDR1 and CDR2 loops are MGHRA and YSYEKL. There are 14 amino acids in the CDR3, from cysteine to phenylalanine inclusive. The only DNA kept is the CDR3, 42 bases in frame from the first base. In regard to this clone: It lacks a known antigen. The sample holds no much larger clone one base away, and base qualities are not on file.

CD8 naive samples were CD45RO-negative cells positively selected for CCR7, giving a CD45RA+CCR7+ population that excluded TemRA cells. The donors were healthy, HIV-negative adults with no recently reported acute infections or vaccinations. All donors were Caucasian adults living in Nashville, Tennessee, USA. Blood was obtained by leukapheresis, after which PBMCs were separated by Ficoll-Histopaque density gradient centrifugation and cryopreserved in liquid nitrogen vapor phase. Purity and quantity of every magnetically sorted T cell population were checked by analytical flow cytometry. Genomic DNA was isolated from every sorted fraction and measured by UV absorbance on a Nanodrop 2000c. TCR CDR3 regions were amplified from genomic DNA by multiplex PCR using the deep immunoSEQ assay. For each cell subset, the extracted genomic DNA was distributed evenly across all wells of several immunoSEQ 96-well plates, and each plate served as one replicate. Each replicate PCR for sorted subsets received around 200 ng genomic DNA, equal to about 30,000 T cell genomes. Purified libraries were measured with a Qubit 3.0 fluorometer, size-checked on a Bioanalyzer 2100, and measured again with the KAPA Library Quantification kit. Every immunoSEQ 96-well plate was sequenced on a dedicated single-read 150-cycle Illumina NextSeq 550 flow cell. Per the original workflow: Because the immunoSEQ output held only junctional sequences and lacked quality scores, the filtering could not match the filtering applied to full-length reads. Sequences were annotated with PyIR, a Python wrapper for IgBLAST v1.9, using IMGT germline references to assign V/J genes and CDR3. Reads with weak V/J assignments (E-value above 1e-6), missing CDR3, stop codons, out-of-frame junctions, or ambiguous translated residues were removed. A V3J clonotype was defined by an identical inferred V gene, J gene, and CDR3 amino acid sequence. To compute the percentage overlap between repertoires, the number of shared unique clonotypes was divided by the size of the smaller repertoire. Repertoire richness was assessed with RTK rarefaction, the Chao1 estimator, and Recon v2.1 estimates of unobserved clonotypes. OLGA was used to compute generation probabilities for all TCRbeta clonotypes that the gDNA method yielded from four donors. TCRdb took over this immuneACCESS table, retaining in-frame rearrangements with V and J assigned. Such tables are incomplete; in checked studies, under half of the missing clones stem from an unresolved V gene, and the remainder is unexplained. That table supplies the V and J calls and clone size; D and trimming were determined from the DNA. The sample includes fewer than 700,000 clones, with 95% observed a single time. The ten top clones hold about 0.11% of the sample.

The sequence derives from a woman in her thirties in good health. Recombination linked TRBV4-1 to TRBJ2-4; the D gene lacks a confident call. The specimen was naive CD8+ T cells sorted from blood. Reading the label with the study, this specimen's cell subset or site is: CD45RA+CCR7+. The CDR3 is CASSQVDGKNIQYF. Here is the DNA: TGCGCCAGCAGCCAAGTGGACGGTAAAAACATTCAGTACTTC.